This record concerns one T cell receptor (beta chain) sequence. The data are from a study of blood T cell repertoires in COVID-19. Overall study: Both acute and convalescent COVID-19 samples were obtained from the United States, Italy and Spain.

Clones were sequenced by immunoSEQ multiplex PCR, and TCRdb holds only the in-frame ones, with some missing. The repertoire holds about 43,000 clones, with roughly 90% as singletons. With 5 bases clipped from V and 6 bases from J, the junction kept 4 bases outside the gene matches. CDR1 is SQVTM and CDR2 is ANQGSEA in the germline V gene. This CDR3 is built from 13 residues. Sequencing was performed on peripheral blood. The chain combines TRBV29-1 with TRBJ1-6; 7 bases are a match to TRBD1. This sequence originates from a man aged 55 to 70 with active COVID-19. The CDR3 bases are TGCAGCGTTTCGACAGGGAGTAATTCACCCCTCCACTTT. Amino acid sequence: CSVSTGSNSPLHF.